This is a list of T cell receptor beta chains from one sample in a study of CD8+ T cells in alopecia areata. Only in-frame clones appear in the TCRdb table, and some are missing; sequencing was by immunoSEQ multiplex PCR. The table records approximately 66,000 clones, 60% of them present only once. Here the sequenced sample was CD8+ T cells sorted from blood, taken at week 0. These receptors were taken from a human donor with alopecia areata. Each CDR3 is given with its conserved first and last residue. Rows may omit the clone size; those that give it use once, few, many or a size class.

TRBV27 | 14 | - | CASSLGARTGELFF
TRBV7-9 | 12 | few | CASGQPGNTIYF
TRBV29-1 | 14 | few | CSARIGQSNQPQHF
TRBV2 | 16 | - | CASSDKTGGSRDEQFF
TRBV9 | 15 | - | CASSGDGSAFYGYTF
TRBV7-2 | 17 | - | CASSLGLSLGTFETQYF
TRBV27 | 15 | - | CASSLGPGLIHEQYF
TRBV4-2 | 16 | medium-sized | CASSQDSGGAYNEQFF
TRBV4-3 | 16 | many | CASSQAAGDGADTQYF
TRBV29-1 | 14 | - | CSVEKPGTGYEQYF
TRBV27 | 14 | - | CASSLPLGGTEAFF